The present TCR beta chain was sequenced within a study of T cells in Graves' hyperthyroidism and ophthalmopathy. Study details: Upon initial diagnosis and before any treatment, peripheral blood was collected.

RNA transcripts gave rise to amplified TCR beta CDR3 regions. Using the HTBI primer set, a first-round RT-PCR was run on the TCR CDR3. TCRdb used MiXCR to reprocess the multiplex PCR reads, holding one entry per CDR3 protein. The table shows some 270,000 distinct CDR3 sequences, with about 25% occurring only once. The CDR3 extends over 14 amino acids. Germline CDR1 is MNHEY and CDR2 is SVGEGT. Trimming took off 0 bases at V and 4 bases at J, with 10 bases between the two ends. The sequence derives from a middle-aged woman with Graves' ophthalmopathy. The sample was blood. The V and J genes are TRBV6-2 or TRBV6-3 and TRBJ2-7; D is uncertain. In DNA form, the CDR3 reads TGTGCCAGCAGTTACTCAGCAGGAGTATACGAGCAGTACTTC. Protein: CASSYSAGVYEQYF.